The sequence of this T cell receptor (beta chain) was determined in a study of T cells in tuberculosis. Study at large: T cells were selected with CD1B tetramers loaded with glucose monomycolate. Notes on the study in general: Low-affinity CD1B-GMM tetramer-binding T cells may have been missed.

Sorting used thawed, overnight-rested PBMC stained with anti-CD3, a viability dye and GMM-loaded CD1B tetramer. The CD1B tetramers carried C32 glucose monomycolate purified from Rhodococcus equi. Clones were sequenced by immunoSEQ multiplex PCR, and TCRdb holds only the in-frame ones, with some missing. The sample has 70,000 to 95,000 clones; around 90% are singletons. Sequenced sample: CD1b-GMM tetramer-negative cells sorted from PBMCs. This receptor was obtained from an adult woman with latent tuberculosis.

CDR3 coding DNA: TGTGCCAGCAGCGTAGTTGGACTAGCGGGGGGGAAAGATACGCAGTATTTT. Encoded protein: CASSVVGLAGGKDTQYF. The J gene is TRBJ2-3, the V gene TRBV9; 15 bases align to TRBD2. Germline CDR1 SGDLS, CDR2 YYNGEE. This CDR3 comprises 17 residues. V shed 0 bases, J shed 5 bases, and the junction held 4 bases outside the gene matches.